The TCR beta chain described here comes from a study of T cell changes during pregnancy in multiple sclerosis. Sequencing was performed with immunoSEQ multiplex PCR; in TCRdb, only in-frame clones are kept and a portion is missing. Of some 34,000 clones detected, almost 95% appear once; the ten largest clones hold 0.43%. Trimming cost V 2 bases and J 3 bases, with 5 bases left between them. Germline-derived CDR1 and CDR2 are MDHEN and SYDVKM. CDR3 length: 12 residues. Here the sequenced sample was CD4+ T cells from peripheral blood mononuclear cells, taken in the third trimester of pregnancy. The rearrangement joins TRBV28 to TRBJ2-7; TRBD1 might be the D (5 bases). The source is a female donor in good health, enrolled as a control in a pregnancy study. This CDR3 is CASSLDSYEQYF. The DNA of the CDR3 is TGTGCCAGCAGTTTAGACAGCTACGAGCAGTACTTC.